The following is a TCR beta chain sequence with its context. Germline V gene data show CDR1 as ENHRY and CDR2 as SYGVKD. The J segment lost 3 bases and the V segment lost 5 bases, leaving 6 bases of the junction unmatched. The CDR3 length is 15 residues. This sample was included in a study of blood T cell repertoires in COVID-19. Across the study: Sites in the United States, Italy and Spain provided acute and convalescent COVID-19 samples. In each case, the material was cDNA or gDNA derived from T cells, B-cell-depleted T cells, or PBMCs.

As handled by the study authors: Estimation of nucleated cell counts was performed using reference gene primer amplification. Profiling relied on immunoSEQ multiplex PCR, and the TCRdb table lists in-frame clones only, not all of them. Clone size and the V and J calls come from that table; the DNA yielded D and trimming. The sample has roughly 300,000 clones; about nine tenths are singletons. Seattle cases were enrolled at active infection and followed longitudinally. The source is a woman aged 25 to 45 with COVID-19, enrolled during active disease. Sequencing was done on a sample of peripheral blood. The chain joins TRBV10-3 to TRBJ2-7, with 11 bases aligning to TRBD2. The CDR3 sequence is CAISRTSGRLYEQYF. CDR3 DNA: TGTGCCATCAGTCGTACTAGCGGGAGACTCTACGAGCAGTACTTC.